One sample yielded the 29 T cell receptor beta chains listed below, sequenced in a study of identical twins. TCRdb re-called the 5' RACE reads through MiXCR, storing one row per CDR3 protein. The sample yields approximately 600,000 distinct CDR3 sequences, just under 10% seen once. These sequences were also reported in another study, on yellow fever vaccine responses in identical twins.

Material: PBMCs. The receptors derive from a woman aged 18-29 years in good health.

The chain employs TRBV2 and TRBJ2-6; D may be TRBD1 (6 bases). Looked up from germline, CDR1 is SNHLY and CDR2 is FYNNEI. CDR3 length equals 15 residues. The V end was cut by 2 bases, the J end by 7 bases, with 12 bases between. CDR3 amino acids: CASSELVQGANVLTF. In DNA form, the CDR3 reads TGTGCCAGCAGTGAACTGGTACAGGGCGCCAACGTCCTGACTTTC.

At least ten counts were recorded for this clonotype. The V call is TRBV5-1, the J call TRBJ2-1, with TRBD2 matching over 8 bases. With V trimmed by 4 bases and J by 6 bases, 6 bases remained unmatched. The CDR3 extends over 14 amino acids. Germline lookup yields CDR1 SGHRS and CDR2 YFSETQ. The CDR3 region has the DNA TGCGCCAGCAGCGTGGGACTAGATCGCAATGAGCAGTTCTTC. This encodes CASSVGLDRNEQFF.

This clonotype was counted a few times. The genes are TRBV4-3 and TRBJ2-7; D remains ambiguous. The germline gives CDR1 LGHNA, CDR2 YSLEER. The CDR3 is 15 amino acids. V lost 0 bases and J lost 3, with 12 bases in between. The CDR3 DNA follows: TGCGCCAGCAGCCAAGATTTGGGGTCCTACTACGAGCAGTACTTC. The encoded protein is CASSQDLGSYYEQYF.

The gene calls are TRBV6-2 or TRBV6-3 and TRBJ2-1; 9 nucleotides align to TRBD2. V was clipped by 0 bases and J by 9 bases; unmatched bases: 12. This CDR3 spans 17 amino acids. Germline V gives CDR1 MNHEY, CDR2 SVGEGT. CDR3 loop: CASSYSGYGGGALEQFF. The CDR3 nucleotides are TGTGCCAGCAGTTACTCGGGGTACGGCGGGGGGGCTCTTGAGCAGTTCTTC.

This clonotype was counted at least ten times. In DNA form, the CDR3 reads TGTGCCAGCAGTTACTCGAAGGCCTACGAGCAGTACTTC. This translates into CASSYSKAYEQYF. The rearrangement uses TRBV6-5 and TRBJ2-7; D unresolved. The CDR3 runs to 13 residues. V lost 0 bases and J lost 2, with 5 bases in between. Germline CDR1 is MNHEY and CDR2 is SVGAGI.

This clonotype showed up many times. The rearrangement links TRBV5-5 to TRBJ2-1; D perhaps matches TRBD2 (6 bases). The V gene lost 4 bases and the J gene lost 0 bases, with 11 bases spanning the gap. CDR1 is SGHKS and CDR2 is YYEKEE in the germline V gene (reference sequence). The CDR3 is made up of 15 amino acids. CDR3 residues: CASSAGLNSYNEQFF. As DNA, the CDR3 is TGTGCCAGCAGCGCCGGACTAAACTCCTACAATGAGCAGTTCTTC.

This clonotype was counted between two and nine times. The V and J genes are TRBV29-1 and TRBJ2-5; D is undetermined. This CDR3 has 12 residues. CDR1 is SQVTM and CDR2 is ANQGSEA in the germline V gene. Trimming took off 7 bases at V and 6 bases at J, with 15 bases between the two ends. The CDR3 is CSAGDTMQTQYF. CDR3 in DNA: TGCAGCGCAGGAGACACCATGCAGACCCAGTACTTC. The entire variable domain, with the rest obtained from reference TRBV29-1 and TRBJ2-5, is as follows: SAVISQKPSRDICQRGTSLTIQCQVDSQVTMMFWYRQQPGQSLTLIATANQGSEATYESGFVIDKFPISRPNLTFSTLTVSNMSPEDSSIYLCSAGDTMQTQYFGPGTRLLVL.

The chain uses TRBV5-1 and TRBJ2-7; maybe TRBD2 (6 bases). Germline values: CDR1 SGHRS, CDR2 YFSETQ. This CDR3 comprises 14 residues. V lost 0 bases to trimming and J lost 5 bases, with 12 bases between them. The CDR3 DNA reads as TGCGCCAGCAGCTTGGGTATCGGGGAGGACGAGCAGTACTTC. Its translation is CASSLGIGEDEQYF.

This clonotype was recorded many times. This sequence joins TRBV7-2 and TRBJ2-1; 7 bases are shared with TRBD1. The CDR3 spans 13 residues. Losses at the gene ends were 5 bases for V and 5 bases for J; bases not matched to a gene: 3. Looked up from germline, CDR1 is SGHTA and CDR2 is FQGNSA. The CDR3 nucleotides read TGTGCCAGCAGCAATGACAGGGACAATGAGCAGTTCTTC. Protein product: CASSNDRDNEQFF.

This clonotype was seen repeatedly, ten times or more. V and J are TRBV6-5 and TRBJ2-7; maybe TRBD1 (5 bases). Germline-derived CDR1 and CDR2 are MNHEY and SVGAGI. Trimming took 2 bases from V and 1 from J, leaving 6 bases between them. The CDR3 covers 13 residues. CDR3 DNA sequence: TGTGCCAGCAGTTACCAGGGTTCCTACGAGCAGTACTTC. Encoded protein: CASSYQGSYEQYF.

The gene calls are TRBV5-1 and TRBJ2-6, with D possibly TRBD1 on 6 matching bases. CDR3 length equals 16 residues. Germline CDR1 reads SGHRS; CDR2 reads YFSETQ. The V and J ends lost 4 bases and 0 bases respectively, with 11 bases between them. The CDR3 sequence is CASSGGQSSGANVLTF. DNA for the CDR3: TGCGCCAGCAGCGGCGGACAGAGCTCTGGGGCCAACGTCCTGACTTTC.

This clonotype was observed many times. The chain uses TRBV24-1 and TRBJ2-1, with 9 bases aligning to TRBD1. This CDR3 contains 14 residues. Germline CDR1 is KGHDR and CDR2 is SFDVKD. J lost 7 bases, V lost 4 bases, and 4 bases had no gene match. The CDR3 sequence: CATSESGTGNEQFF. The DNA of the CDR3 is TGTGCCACCAGTGAATCCGGGACAGGGAATGAGCAGTTCTTC.

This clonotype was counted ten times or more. The CDR3 protein is CASSHDWSNQPQHF. In DNA, the CDR3 is TGTGCCAGCAGCCATGATTGGAGCAATCAGCCCCAGCATTTT. This rearrangement joins TRBV16 to TRBJ1-5; D gene uncertain. CDR1 is KGHSY and CDR2 is FQNENV in the germline V gene. Trimming pared 3 bases from V and 1 base from J, leaving 7 bases between. The CDR3 has 14 residues.

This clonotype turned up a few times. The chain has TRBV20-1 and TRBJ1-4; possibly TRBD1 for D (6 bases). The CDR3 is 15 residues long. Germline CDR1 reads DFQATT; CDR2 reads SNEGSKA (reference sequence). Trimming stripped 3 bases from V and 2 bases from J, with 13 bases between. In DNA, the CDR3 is TGCAGTGCTAGGCCTGGGCAGGGGACTAATGAAAAACTGTTTTTT. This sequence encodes CSARPGQGTNEKLFF.

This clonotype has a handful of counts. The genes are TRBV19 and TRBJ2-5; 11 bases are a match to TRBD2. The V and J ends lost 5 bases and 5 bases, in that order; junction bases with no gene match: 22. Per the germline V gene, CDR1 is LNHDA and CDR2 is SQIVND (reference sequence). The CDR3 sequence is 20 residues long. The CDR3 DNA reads TGTGCCAGTAGTGCACAAACCGGGACTAGCGGCGGAGGGCCCAGTGAGACCCAGTACTTC. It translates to CASSAQTGTSGGGPSETQYF.

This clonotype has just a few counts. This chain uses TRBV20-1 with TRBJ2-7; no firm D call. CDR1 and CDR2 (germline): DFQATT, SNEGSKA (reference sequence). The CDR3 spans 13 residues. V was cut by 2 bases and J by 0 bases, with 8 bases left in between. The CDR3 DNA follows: TGCAGTGCTAGACCCGCGGACTCCTACGAGCAGTACTTC. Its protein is CSARPADSYEQYF.

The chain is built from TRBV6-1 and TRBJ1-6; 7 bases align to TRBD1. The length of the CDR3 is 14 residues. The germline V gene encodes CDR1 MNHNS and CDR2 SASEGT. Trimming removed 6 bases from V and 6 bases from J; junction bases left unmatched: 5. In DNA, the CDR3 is TGTGCCAGCAGGGAGGGGGCCCTTAATTCACCCCTCCACTTT. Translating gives CASREGALNSPLHF.

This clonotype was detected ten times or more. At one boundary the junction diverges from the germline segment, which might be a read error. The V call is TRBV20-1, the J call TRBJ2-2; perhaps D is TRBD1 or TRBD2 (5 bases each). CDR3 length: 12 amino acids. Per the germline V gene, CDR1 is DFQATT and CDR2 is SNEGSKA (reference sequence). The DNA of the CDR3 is TGCAGTGCTAGCTATCAACCCGGGGCGCTGTTTTTT. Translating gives CSASYQPGALFF.

The CDR3 protein is CASSSLRGLVDTDTQYF. CDR3 nucleotide sequence: TGTGCCAGCAGTTCGCTCAGGGGGTTGGTTGACACAGATACGCAGTATTTT. The rearrangement links TRBV28 to TRBJ2-3; 7 nucleotides agree with TRBD1. Germline V gene sequence: CDR1 MDHEN, CDR2 SYDVKM. Trimming removed 4 bases from V and 2 bases from J; junction bases left unmatched: 12. The CDR3 totals 17 residues. The full variable domain, completed using reference TRBV28 and TRBJ2-3, is DVKVTQSSRYLVKRTGEKVFLECVQDMDHENMFWYRQDPGLGLRLIYFSYDVKMKEKGDIPEGYSVSREKKERFSLILESASTNQTSMYLCASSSLRGLVDTDTQYFGPGTRLTVL.

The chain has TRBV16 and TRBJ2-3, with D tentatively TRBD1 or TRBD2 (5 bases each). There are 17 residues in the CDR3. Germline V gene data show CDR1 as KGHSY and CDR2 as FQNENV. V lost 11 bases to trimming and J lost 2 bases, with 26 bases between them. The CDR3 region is CASTQVNQGDVTDTQYF. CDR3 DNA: TGTGCCTCCACCCAAGTGAATCAAGGGGACGTCACAGATACGCAGTATTTT.

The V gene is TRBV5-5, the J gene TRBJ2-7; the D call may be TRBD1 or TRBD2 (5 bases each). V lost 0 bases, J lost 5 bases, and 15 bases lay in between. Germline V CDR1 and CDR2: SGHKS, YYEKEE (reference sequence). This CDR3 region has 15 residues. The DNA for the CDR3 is TGTGCCAGCAGCTTGGGAGGGGCGAGGGGCCACGAGCAGTACTTC. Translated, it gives CASSLGGARGHEQYF.

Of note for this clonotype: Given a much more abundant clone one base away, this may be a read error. The CDR3, as DNA: TGCGCCAGCAGCCAAGAAGGACTAGCGGCATCCTACCATGAGCAGTTCTTC. As protein: CASSQEGLAASYHEQFF. This sequence joins TRBV4-3 and TRBJ2-1; 10 bases align to TRBD2. The CDR3 runs to 17 residues. Germline CDR1 and CDR2: LGHNA and YSLEER.

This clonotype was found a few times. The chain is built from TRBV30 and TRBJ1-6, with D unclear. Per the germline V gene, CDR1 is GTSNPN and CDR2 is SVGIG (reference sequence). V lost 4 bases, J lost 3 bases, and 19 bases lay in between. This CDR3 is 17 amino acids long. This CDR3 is CAWKIGPTTFYNSPLHF. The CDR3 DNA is TGTGCCTGGAAAATCGGACCTACGACCTTCTATAATTCACCCCTCCACTTT.

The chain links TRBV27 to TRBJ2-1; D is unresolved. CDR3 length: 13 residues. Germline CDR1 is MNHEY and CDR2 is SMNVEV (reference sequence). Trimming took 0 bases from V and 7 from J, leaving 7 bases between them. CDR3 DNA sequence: TGTGCCAGCAGTTTATCCTTTCTAAATGAGCAGTTCTTC. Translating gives CASSLSFLNEQFF.

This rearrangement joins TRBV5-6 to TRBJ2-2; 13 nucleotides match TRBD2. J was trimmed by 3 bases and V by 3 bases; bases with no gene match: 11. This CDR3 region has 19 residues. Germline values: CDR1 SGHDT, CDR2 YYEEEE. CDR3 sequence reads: CASSWTGTSGTYDTGELFF. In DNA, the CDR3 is TGTGCCAGCAGCTGGACCGGGACTAGCGGGACTTATGACACCGGGGAGCTGTTTTTT.

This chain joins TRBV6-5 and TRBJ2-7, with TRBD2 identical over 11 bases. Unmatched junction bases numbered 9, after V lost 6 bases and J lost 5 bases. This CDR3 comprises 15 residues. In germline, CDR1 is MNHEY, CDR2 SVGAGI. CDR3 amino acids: CASSYLSSGRNEQYF. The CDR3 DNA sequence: TGTGCCAGCAGCTACCTATCTAGCGGGAGGAACGAGCAGTACTTC.

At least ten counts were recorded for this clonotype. CDR3 sequence reads: CASSPSAGLDTQYF. In nucleotides, the CDR3 is TGCGCCAGCAGCCCTTCCGCAGGGTTAGATACGCAGTATTTT. The J gene is TRBJ2-3, the V gene TRBV4-3, with D perhaps TRBD1 (5 bases). CDR1 is LGHNA and CDR2 is YSLEER in the germline V gene. V gave up 4 bases and J gave up 5 bases, with 13 bases separating them. This CDR3 spans 14 amino acids.

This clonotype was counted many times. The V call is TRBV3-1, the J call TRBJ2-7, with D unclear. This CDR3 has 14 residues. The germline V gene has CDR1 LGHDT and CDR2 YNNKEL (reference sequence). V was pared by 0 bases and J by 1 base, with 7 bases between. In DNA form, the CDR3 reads TGTGCCAGCAGCCAAGATGTGGATTCCTACGAGCAGTACTTC. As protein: CASSQDVDSYEQYF.

The CDR3 loop is CASSWLAAPNEQFF. CDR3 bases: TGTGCCAGCAGTTGGCTAGCGGCCCCCAATGAGCAGTTCTTC. The rearrangement joins TRBV7-9 to TRBJ2-1, with 7 nucleotides matching TRBD2. The V gene's germline CDR1 is SEHNR and CDR2 FQNEAQ (reference sequence). V dropped 6 bases and J dropped 6; count of bases not matched to a gene: 8. This CDR3 is 14 amino acids long.